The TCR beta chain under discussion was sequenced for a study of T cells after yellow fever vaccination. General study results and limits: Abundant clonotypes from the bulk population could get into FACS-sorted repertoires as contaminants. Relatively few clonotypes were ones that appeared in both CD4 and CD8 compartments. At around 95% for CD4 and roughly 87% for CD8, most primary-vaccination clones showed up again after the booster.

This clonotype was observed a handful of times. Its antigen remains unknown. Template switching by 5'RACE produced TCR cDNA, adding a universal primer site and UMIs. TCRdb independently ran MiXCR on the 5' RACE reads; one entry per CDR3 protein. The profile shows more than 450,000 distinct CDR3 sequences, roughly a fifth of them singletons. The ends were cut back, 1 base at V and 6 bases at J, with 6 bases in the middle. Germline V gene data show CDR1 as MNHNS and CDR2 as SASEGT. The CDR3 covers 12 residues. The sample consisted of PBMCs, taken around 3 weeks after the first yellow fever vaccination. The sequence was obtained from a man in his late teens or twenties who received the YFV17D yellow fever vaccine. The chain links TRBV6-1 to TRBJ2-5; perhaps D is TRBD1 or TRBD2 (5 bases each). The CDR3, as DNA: TGTGCCAGCAGTGAAGGGGGGAAGACCCAGTACTTC. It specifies CASSEGGKTQYF.